This is a list of T cell receptor beta chains from one sample in a study of shared clonotypes between healthy human individuals. Sequenced by immunoSEQ multiplex PCR; TCRdb stores in-frame clones only, minus some. The profile shows some 550,000 clones, almost 97% of them singletons. Sequencing was performed on naive CD4+ T cells sorted from blood. The origin of the receptors is a woman in her thirties in good health. The CDR3 runs from the conserved cysteine through the conserved F or W. A D gene is named only where the DNA matches it firmly. Only part of the rows carry a size: once, few, many, or a class if the clone is expanded.

clone size: -
J gene: TRBJ2-7
V gene: TRBV6-5
D gene: -
CDR3 protein: CASSYRVEGLHEQYF
CDR3 DNA: TGTGCCAGCAGTTACCGGGTGGAGGGCCTCCACGAGCAGTACTTC

clone size: few
J gene: TRBJ1-5
V gene: TRBV28
D gene: -
CDR3 protein: CASSLENQPQHF
CDR3 DNA: TGTGCCAGCAGTTTAGAGAACCAGCCCCAGCATTTT

clone size: -
J gene: TRBJ2-7
V gene: TRBV6-5
D gene: -
CDR3 protein: CASSYSEGSTYEQYF
CDR3 DNA: TGTGCCAGCAGTTACTCGGAGGGTTCAACCTACGAGCAGTACTTC

clone size: -
J gene: TRBJ2-7
V gene: TRBV29-1
D gene: TRBD1
CDR3 protein: CSVDYLGQDEQYF
CDR3 DNA: TGCAGCGTTGACTATTTGGGACAGGACGAGCAGTACTTC

clone size: -
J gene: TRBJ1-2
V gene: TRBV28
D gene: TRBD1
CDR3 protein: CASTDTGGSPRNYGYTF
CDR3 DNA: TGTGCCAGTACCGATACAGGGGGCTCGCCGCGTAACTATGGCTACACCTTC

clone size: -
J gene: TRBJ2-6
V gene: TRBV30
D gene: -
CDR3 protein: CALLLGASLSGANVLTF
CDR3 DNA: TGTGCCTTACTATTGGGGGCCTCGCTGTCTGGGGCCAACGTCCTGACTTTC

clone size: -
J gene: TRBJ2-3
V gene: TRBV7-8
D gene: -
CDR3 protein: CATRRRAGDTQYF
CDR3 DNA: TGTGCCACCAGACGGAGGGCTGGGGATACGCAGTATTTT

clone size: once
J gene: TRBJ1-2
V gene: TRBV27
D gene: -
CDR3 protein: CASSPVGGGVNYGYTF
CDR3 DNA: TGTGCCAGCAGTCCAGTGGGCGGTGGGGTTAACTATGGCTACACCTTC

clone size: once
J gene: TRBJ1-2
V gene: TRBV28
D gene: -
CDR3 protein: CASSLSGDGYTF
CDR3 DNA: TGTGCCAGCAGTTTATCTGGAGATGGCTACACCTTC

clone size: -
J gene: TRBJ2-7
V gene: TRBV28
D gene: TRBD2
CDR3 protein: CASRSSGSRYEQYF
CDR3 DNA: TGTGCCAGCAGGTCCAGCGGGAGTCGGTACGAGCAGTACTTC

clone size: -
J gene: TRBJ2-7
V gene: TRBV6-6
D gene: TRBD1
CDR3 protein: CASRQGQNSYEQYF
CDR3 DNA: TGTGCCAGTAGACAGGGGCAGAACTCCTACGAGCAGTACTTC

clone size: -
J gene: TRBJ2-4
V gene: TRBV6-1
D gene: TRBD1
CDR3 protein: CASSVTSGTGGLIGKNIQYF
CDR3 DNA: TGTGCCAGCAGTGTAACATCCGGGACAGGGGGATTGATAGGCAAAAACATTCAGTACTTC

clone size: -
J gene: TRBJ1-1
V gene: TRBV4-1
D gene: -
CDR3 protein: CASSQFVLGLTGEAFF
CDR3 DNA: TGCGCCAGCAGCCAATTTGTTTTGGGGCTAACAGGAGAAGCTTTCTTT

clone size: -
J gene: TRBJ2-1
V gene: TRBV28
D gene: -
CDR3 protein: CASIPGGGPTGEQFF
CDR3 DNA: TGTGCCAGCATTCCCGGGGGAGGTCCGACCGGTGAGCAGTTCTTC

clone size: -
J gene: TRBJ1-1
V gene: TRBV28
D gene: -
CDR3 protein: CASSPPAGSTEAFF
CDR3 DNA: TGTGCCAGCAGCCCACCCGCAGGGAGCACTGAAGCTTTCTTT

clone size: -
J gene: TRBJ1-2
V gene: TRBV2
D gene: -
CDR3 protein: CASSQDSEYGYTF
CDR3 DNA: TGTGCCAGCAGTCAGGACAGCGAATATGGCTACACCTTC

clone size: -
J gene: TRBJ2-2
V gene: TRBV13
D gene: TRBD1
CDR3 protein: CASSLGQGSTGELFF
CDR3 DNA: TGTGCCAGCAGCTTAGGACAGGGGAGCACCGGGGAGCTGTTTTTT

clone size: -
J gene: TRBJ2-3
V gene: TRBV6-9
D gene: TRBD2
CDR3 protein: CASPYYSGSKTDTQYF
CDR3 DNA: TGTGCCAGCCCCTACTATAGCGGGAGTAAGACAGATACGCAGTATTTT

clone size: -
J gene: TRBJ2-5
V gene: TRBV28
D gene: -
CDR3 protein: CASSSPKGLMLGQYF
CDR3 DNA: TGTGCCAGCAGCTCCCCAAAAGGGTTAATGTTAGGGCAGTACTTC

clone size: once
J gene: TRBJ1-5
V gene: TRBV19
D gene: -
CDR3 protein: CASSIKRAGGNQPQHF
CDR3 DNA: TGTGCCAGTAGTATAAAGAGGGCAGGGGGCAATCAGCCCCAGCATTTT

clone size: -
J gene: TRBJ1-2
V gene: TRBV29-1
D gene: -
CDR3 protein: CSVEGRLSNYGYTF
CDR3 DNA: TGCAGCGTTGAAGGTCGGCTTTCTAACTATGGCTACACCTTC

clone size: once
J gene: TRBJ2-7
V gene: TRBV9
D gene: -
CDR3 protein: CASSVESYEQYF
CDR3 DNA: TGTGCCAGCAGCGTAGAGTCCTACGAGCAGTACTTC

clone size: -
J gene: TRBJ1-1
V gene: TRBV29-1
D gene: -
CDR3 protein: CSVEERRAEAFF
CDR3 DNA: TGCAGCGTTGAAGAGCGACGCGCTGAAGCTTTCTTT

clone size: -
J gene: TRBJ2-7
V gene: TRBV28
D gene: TRBD2
CDR3 protein: CASSYSGTQSYEQYF
CDR3 DNA: TGTGCCAGCAGTTATAGCGGGACCCAATCCTACGAGCAGTACTTC

clone size: -
J gene: TRBJ2-7
V gene: TRBV2
D gene: TRBD1
CDR3 protein: CASSSPGQPYEQYF
CDR3 DNA: TGTGCCAGCAGTTCCCCGGGACAGCCCTACGAGCAGTACTTC

clone size: -
J gene: TRBJ2-7
V gene: TRBV7-7
D gene: TRBD2
CDR3 protein: CASSPRLAGMRYEQYF
CDR3 DNA: TGTGCCAGCAGTCCCCGACTAGCGGGAATGCGGTACGAGCAGTACTTC

clone size: -
J gene: TRBJ1-1
V gene: TRBV5-1
D gene: TRBD1
CDR3 protein: CASSIGGQMNTEAFF
CDR3 DNA: TGCGCCAGCAGCATTGGGGGACAGATGAACACTGAAGCTTTCTTT

clone size: -
J gene: TRBJ2-7
V gene: TRBV28
D gene: -
CDR3 protein: CASSFGPDPAYEQYF
CDR3 DNA: TGTGCCAGCAGTTTTGGCCCGGACCCGGCCTACGAGCAGTACTTC

clone size: once
J gene: TRBJ1-4
V gene: TRBV4-2
D gene: -
CDR3 protein: CASSLSNVGVREKLFF
CDR3 DNA: TGTGCCAGCAGCCTTTCAAACGTCGGGGTTCGCGAAAAACTGTTTTTT

clone size: -
J gene: TRBJ2-7
V gene: TRBV7-9
D gene: TRBD1
CDR3 protein: CASSSQGASSYEQYF
CDR3 DNA: TGTGCCAGCAGCTCGCAGGGGGCCAGCTCCTACGAGCAGTACTTC

clone size: -
J gene: TRBJ1-1
V gene: TRBV19
D gene: -
CDR3 protein: CASSRLDSHMNTEAFF
CDR3 DNA: TGTGCCAGTAGTAGATTAGACAGCCACATGAACACTGAAGCTTTCTTT